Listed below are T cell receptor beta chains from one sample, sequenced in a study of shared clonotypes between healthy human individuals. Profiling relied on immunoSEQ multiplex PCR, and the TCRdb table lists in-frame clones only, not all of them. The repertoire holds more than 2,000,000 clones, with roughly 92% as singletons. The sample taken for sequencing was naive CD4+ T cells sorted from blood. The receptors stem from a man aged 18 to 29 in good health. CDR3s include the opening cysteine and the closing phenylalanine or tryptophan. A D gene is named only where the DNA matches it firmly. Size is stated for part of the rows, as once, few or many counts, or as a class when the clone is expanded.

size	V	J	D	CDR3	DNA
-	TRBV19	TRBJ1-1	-	CASSRTPGRGNTEAFF	TGTGCCAGTAGTAGAACTCCAGGGAGGGGAAACACTGAAGCTTTCTTT
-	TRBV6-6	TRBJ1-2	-	CASWQGVAGYTF	TGTGCCAGCTGGCAGGGTGTAGCTGGCTACACCTTC
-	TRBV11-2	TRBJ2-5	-	CASSFGGQETQYF	TGTGCCAGCAGCTTTGGCGGCCAAGAGACCCAGTACTTC
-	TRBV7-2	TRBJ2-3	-	CASSLALFGSTDTQYF	TGTGCCAGCAGCTTAGCGCTATTTGGAAGCACAGATACGCAGTATTTT
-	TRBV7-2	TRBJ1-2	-	CASSLAGAGVNYGYTF	TGTGCCAGCAGCTTAGCGGGGGCAGGAGTTAACTATGGCTACACCTTC
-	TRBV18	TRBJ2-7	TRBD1	CASSPQATGGYEQYF	TGTGCCAGCTCACCACAGGCAACAGGGGGCTACGAGCAGTACTTC
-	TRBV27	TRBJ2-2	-	CASSRRGTGELFF	TGTGCCAGCAGCCGGAGGGGAACCGGGGAGCTGTTTTTT
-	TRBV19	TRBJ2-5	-	CASSTGKGGETQYF	TGTGCCAGTAGTACGGGAAAGGGGGGGGAGACCCAGTACTTC
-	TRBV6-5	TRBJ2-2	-	CASSYSVNTGELFF	TGTGCCAGCAGTTACTCTGTGAACACCGGGGAGCTGTTTTTT
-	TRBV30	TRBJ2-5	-	CAWSEFLSYQETQYF	TGTGCCTGGAGTGAATTCTTGTCGTACCAAGAGACCCAGTACTTC
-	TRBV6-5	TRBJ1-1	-	CASRDRGWNTEAFF	TGTGCCAGCAGGGATCGCGGGTGGAACACTGAAGCTTTCTTT
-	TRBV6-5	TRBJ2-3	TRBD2	CASRKTSGITDTQYF	TGTGCCAGCAGGAAGACTAGCGGGATTACAGATACGCAGTATTTT
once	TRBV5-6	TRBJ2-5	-	CASSLGGPTKTQYF	TGTGCCAGCAGCTTGGGGGGGCCCACGAAGACCCAGTACTTC
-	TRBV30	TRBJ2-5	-	CASQPKGGGGETQYF	TGTGCCTCCCAACCTAAGGGCGGAGGAGGGGAGACCCAGTACTTC
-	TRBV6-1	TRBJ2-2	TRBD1	CASSATGGSNTGELFF	TGTGCCAGCAGTGCAACAGGGGGCTCTAACACCGGGGAGCTGTTTTTT
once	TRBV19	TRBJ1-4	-	CASSPRSNEKLFF	TGTGCCAGTAGTCCTCGATCTAATGAAAAACTGTTTTTT
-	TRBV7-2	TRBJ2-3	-	CASSFFLASTDTQYF	TGTGCCAGCAGCTTTTTTCTAGCGAGCACAGATACGCAGTATTTT
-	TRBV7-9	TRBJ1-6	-	CASSLAGARYNSPLHF	TGTGCCAGCAGCTTAGCTGGGGCGAGGTATAATTCACCCCTCCACTTT
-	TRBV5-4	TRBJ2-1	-	CASSRTAYNEQFF	TGTGCCAGCAGCCGGACAGCCTACAATGAGCAGTTCTTC
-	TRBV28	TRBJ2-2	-	CASSPGYTGELFF	TGTGCCAGCTCACCGGGGTACACCGGGGAGCTGTTTTTT
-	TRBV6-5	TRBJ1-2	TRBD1	CASSYIRDRRGDGYTF	TGTGCCAGCAGTTATATTAGGGACAGGAGAGGGGATGGCTACACCTTC
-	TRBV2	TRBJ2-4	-	CASSGSIAKNIQYF	TGTGCCAGCAGTGGTTCTATAGCCAAAAACATTCAGTACTTC
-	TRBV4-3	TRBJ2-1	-	CASSRDNVNEQFF	TGCGCCAGCAGCCGGGACAATGTCAATGAGCAGTTCTTC
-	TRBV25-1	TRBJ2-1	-	CASKSSALDNEQFF	TGTGCCAGCAAATCGTCGGCCTTGGACAATGAGCAGTTCTTC
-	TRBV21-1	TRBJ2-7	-	CASKIGTESSYEQYF	TGTGCCAGCAAGATTGGGACCGAGAGCTCCTACGAGCAGTACTTC
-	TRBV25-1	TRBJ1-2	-	CASSEYGEQLSYYGYTF	TGTGCCAGCAGTGAATACGGCGAACAGTTAAGTTACTATGGCTACACCTTC
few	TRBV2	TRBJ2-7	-	CASSAGRNYEQYF	TGTGCCAGCAGTGCCGGCAGGAACTACGAGCAGTACTTC
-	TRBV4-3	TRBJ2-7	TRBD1	CASSRRTGESSYEQYF	TGCGCCAGCAGCCGGAGAACAGGGGAGTCGTCCTACGAGCAGTACTTC
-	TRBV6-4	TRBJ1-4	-	CASSPRRDKTNEKLFF	TGTGCCAGCAGTCCCAGGAGGGACAAGACTAATGAAAAACTGTTTTTT
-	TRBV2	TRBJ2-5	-	CASARTGETQYF	TGTGCCAGCGCGAGAACCGGCGAGACCCAGTACTTC
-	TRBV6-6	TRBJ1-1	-	CASSYVRVVAFF	TGTGCCAGCAGTTACGTCCGGGTGGTAGCTTTCTTT
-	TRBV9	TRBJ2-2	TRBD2	CASSVEMASGRMAGELFF	TGTGCCAGCAGCGTAGAAATGGCTAGCGGGAGGATGGCCGGGGAGCTGTTTTTT
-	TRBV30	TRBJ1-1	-	CAWSELMGQLNTEAFF	TGTGCCTGGAGTGAGCTAATGGGGCAGTTGAACACTGAAGCTTTCTTT
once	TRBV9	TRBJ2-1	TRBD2	CASSPRTSGRRYNEQFF	TGTGCCAGCAGCCCGCGGACTAGCGGGAGGAGGTACAATGAGCAGTTCTTC
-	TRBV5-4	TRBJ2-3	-	CASSLVGGGLTDTQYF	TGTGCCAGCAGCTTGGTAGGGGGGGGCCTCACAGATACGCAGTATTTT
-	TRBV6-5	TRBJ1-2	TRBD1	CASSYTDRDSGGYTF	TGTGCCAGCAGTTACACGGACAGGGACTCGGGGGGCTACACCTTC
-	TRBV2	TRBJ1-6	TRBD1	CASRPPGQHLSPLHF	TGTGCCAGCAGACCTCCGGGACAGCATCTATCACCCCTCCACTTT
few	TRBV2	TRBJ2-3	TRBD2	CASSGPTLAAYTDTQYF	TGTGCCAGCAGTGGGCCCACTCTAGCGGCTTACACAGATACGCAGTATTTT
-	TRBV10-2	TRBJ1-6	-	CASGGWAESLNSPLHF	TGCGCCAGCGGAGGTTGGGCAGAATCCCTTAATTCACCCCTCCACTTT
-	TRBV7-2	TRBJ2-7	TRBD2	CASSPTSGSYEQYF	TGTGCCAGCAGCCCTACTAGCGGATCCTACGAGCAGTACTTC
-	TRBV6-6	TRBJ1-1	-	CASRDEVPLAFF	TGTGCCAGCAGGGACGAGGTGCCTTTGGCTTTCTTT
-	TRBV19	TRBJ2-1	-	CASSITASSSYNEQFF	TGTGCCAGTAGTATAACCGCTAGCAGTTCCTACAATGAGCAGTTCTTC
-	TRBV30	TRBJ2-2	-	CAWSAEMNTGELFF	TGTGCCTGGAGTGCTGAGATGAACACCGGGGAGCTGTTTTTT
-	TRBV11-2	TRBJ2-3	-	CASSLSGLSTDTQYF	TGTGCCAGCAGCTTAAGTGGTTTAAGCACAGATACGCAGTATTTT
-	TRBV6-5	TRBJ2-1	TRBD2	CASSYRTSGGANEQFF	TGTGCCAGCAGTTATAGGACTAGCGGGGGGGCCAATGAGCAGTTCTTC
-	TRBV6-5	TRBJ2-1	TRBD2	CATQRGSYNEQFF	TGTGCCACGCAGCGGGGATCCTACAATGAGCAGTTCTTC
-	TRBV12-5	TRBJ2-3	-	CASGLVQGSGQQYF	TGTGCTAGTGGTTTGGTACAGGGTAGCGGGCAGCAGTATTTT
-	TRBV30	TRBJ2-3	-	CAWRMAWDTQYF	TGTGCCTGGAGGATGGCCTGGGATACGCAGTATTTT
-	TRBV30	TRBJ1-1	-	CAWTPPGRLNTEAFF	TGTGCCTGGACTCCCCCGGGGCGACTGAACACTGAAGCTTTCTTT
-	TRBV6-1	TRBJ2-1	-	CASSEGPGWSSQGNEQFF	TGTGCCAGCAGTGAAGGTCCAGGGTGGTCAAGTCAGGGGAATGAGCAGTTCTTC
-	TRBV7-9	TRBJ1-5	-	CASSSQRSNQPQHF	TGTGCCAGCAGCTCCCAACGGAGCAATCAGCCCCAGCATTTT
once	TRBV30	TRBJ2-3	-	CAWSVLKGPKGPDTQYF	TGTGCCTGGAGTGTACTAAAGGGTCCTAAAGGACCAGATACGCAGTATTTT
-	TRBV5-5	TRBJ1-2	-	CASSLAPLIGTQYGYTF	TGTGCCAGCAGCTTGGCCCCACTCATCGGGACTCAATATGGCTACACCTTC
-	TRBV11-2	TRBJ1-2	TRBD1	CASSFRTGPGGYTF	TGTGCCAGCAGCTTCCGGACAGGGCCGGGCGGCTACACCTTC
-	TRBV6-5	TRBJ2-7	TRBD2	CASRPTSGSSYEQYF	TGTGCCAGCAGACCGACTAGCGGGAGCTCCTACGAGCAGTACTTC